These T cell receptor beta chains were read from a single sample in a study of shared clonotypes between healthy human individuals. TCRdb's copy holds only in-frame clones and misses some; the assay was immunoSEQ multiplex PCR. The sample has hundreds of thousands of clones, about 95% seen once; the top ten hold over 0.09%. What was sequenced was naive CD8+ T cells sorted from blood. The receptor set was obtained from a woman in her 30s in good health. The CDR3 runs from the conserved cysteine through the conserved F or W. The order of the fields is J gene, clone size, V gene, D gene, CDR3 DNA, CDR3 protein. D genes are given only for firm matches. Clone size is shown for a subset of rows, as once, few, many or a class of expanded clone.

J gene: TRBJ1-1
clone size: .
V gene: TRBV10-3
D gene: .
CDR3 DNA: TGTGCCATCAGTGAAGGACACAACACTGAAGCTTTCTTT
CDR3 protein: CAISEGHNTEAFF

J gene: TRBJ2-4
clone size: .
V gene: TRBV6-5
D gene: TRBD1
CDR3 DNA: TGTGCCAGCAGTTACTCGGGGCAGGGGGAAAACATTCAGTACTTC
CDR3 protein: CASSYSGQGENIQYF

J gene: TRBJ2-7
clone size: .
V gene: TRBV7-9
D gene: .
CDR3 DNA: TGTGCCAGCAGCCCTGAGTGGGTCTACGAGCAGTACTTC
CDR3 protein: CASSPEWVYEQYF

J gene: TRBJ2-7
clone size: once
V gene: TRBV5-6
D gene: .
CDR3 DNA: TGTGCCAGCAGCTTGTTCGGGAACTACGAGCAGTACTTC
CDR3 protein: CASSLFGNYEQYF

J gene: TRBJ2-7
clone size: .
V gene: TRBV11-1
D gene: .
CDR3 DNA: TGTGCCAGCAGCTTCGGAGGGGGCATGGGGGAGCAGTACTTC
CDR3 protein: CASSFGGGMGEQYF

J gene: TRBJ1-1
clone size: .
V gene: TRBV9
D gene: .
CDR3 DNA: TGTGCCAGCAGCCCCTGGGGGGGCACTGAAGCTTTCTTT
CDR3 protein: CASSPWGGTEAFF

J gene: TRBJ2-1
clone size: .
V gene: TRBV19
D gene: TRBD2
CDR3 DNA: TGTGCCAGTAGTTTGACTAGCGGGTCCTGGAATGAGCAGTTCTTC
CDR3 protein: CASSLTSGSWNEQFF

J gene: TRBJ2-7
clone size: .
V gene: TRBV11-2
D gene: .
CDR3 DNA: TGTGCCAGCAGCTTAGCCCCTGGGCAGGGGTACTACGAGCAGTACTTC
CDR3 protein: CASSLAPGQGYYEQYF

J gene: TRBJ2-7
clone size: once
V gene: TRBV4-2
D gene: TRBD2
CDR3 DNA: TGTGCCAGCAGCCAAGACCCAGCGGGGATTCTTGGGTACGAGCAGTACTTC
CDR3 protein: CASSQDPAGILGYEQYF

J gene: TRBJ2-3
clone size: .
V gene: TRBV7-9
D gene: .
CDR3 DNA: TGTGCCAGCAGCTTAGTGTGGGGGGGCGCAAGCACAGATACGCAGTATTTT
CDR3 protein: CASSLVWGGASTDTQYF

J gene: TRBJ2-7
clone size: .
V gene: TRBV27
D gene: .
CDR3 DNA: TGTGCCAGCAGTAACGGCAGGAGCTCCTACGAGCAGTACTTC
CDR3 protein: CASSNGRSSYEQYF

J gene: TRBJ2-7
clone size: .
V gene: TRBV28
D gene: .
CDR3 DNA: TGTGCCAGCAGTTTCAGCCTGAGTAGCGTCTCCTACGAGCAGTACTTC
CDR3 protein: CASSFSLSSVSYEQYF

J gene: TRBJ2-7
clone size: .
V gene: TRBV5-5
D gene: .
CDR3 DNA: TGTGCCAGCAGCCTGACAGGACCCTACGAGCAGTACTTC
CDR3 protein: CASSLTGPYEQYF

J gene: TRBJ2-5
clone size: .
V gene: TRBV12-5
D gene: .
CDR3 DNA: TGTGCTAGTGGTTTGGCCGGGACCATAATATACTTC
CDR3 protein: CASGLAGTIIYF

J gene: TRBJ2-1
clone size: .
V gene: TRBV19
D gene: TRBD1
CDR3 DNA: TGTGCCAGTAGTCTCATGACAGGGGGTTATAATGAGCAGTTCTTC
CDR3 protein: CASSLMTGGYNEQFF

J gene: TRBJ1-3
clone size: .
V gene: TRBV28
D gene: .
CDR3 DNA: TGTGCCAGCAGCCCAAGGGAGGGAGGGTCTGGAAACACCATATATTTT
CDR3 protein: CASSPREGGSGNTIYF

J gene: TRBJ2-7
clone size: .
V gene: TRBV2
D gene: .
CDR3 DNA: TGTGCCAGCATCACCTCTAGACACCTATCCTACGAGCAGTACTTC
CDR3 protein: CASITSRHLSYEQYF

J gene: TRBJ1-5
clone size: .
V gene: TRBV19
D gene: .
CDR3 DNA: TGTGCCAGTAGTATGTGGGAATCTAGCAATCAGCCCCAGCATTTT
CDR3 protein: CASSMWESSNQPQHF

J gene: TRBJ2-7
clone size: .
V gene: TRBV5-1
D gene: .
CDR3 DNA: TGCGCCAGCAGTTGGGGGACTTCTTACGAGCAGTACTTC
CDR3 protein: CASSWGTSYEQYF

J gene: TRBJ2-7
clone size: .
V gene: TRBV4-1
D gene: .
CDR3 DNA: TGCGCCAGCAGCCAAGATCTGCTTAGAACCTACGAGCAGTACTTC
CDR3 protein: CASSQDLLRTYEQYF

J gene: TRBJ2-2
clone size: .
V gene: TRBV29-1
D gene: .
CDR3 DNA: TGCAGCGTTGGACTACCCAACACCGGGGAGCTGTTTTTT
CDR3 protein: CSVGLPNTGELFF

J gene: TRBJ2-6
clone size: once
V gene: TRBV7-8
D gene: .
CDR3 DNA: TGTGCCAGCAGCGCAGGGTTCGGGGCCAACGTCCTGACTTTC
CDR3 protein: CASSAGFGANVLTF

J gene: TRBJ2-2
clone size: .
V gene: TRBV27
D gene: .
CDR3 DNA: TGTGCCAGCCAAAACACCGGGGAGCTGTTTTTT
CDR3 protein: CASQNTGELFF

J gene: TRBJ2-7
clone size: .
V gene: TRBV4-2
D gene: TRBD2
CDR3 DNA: TGTGCCAGCAGCCAGGATAGCGGGGGGGTTACCTACGAGCAGTACTTC
CDR3 protein: CASSQDSGGVTYEQYF

J gene: TRBJ2-3
clone size: .
V gene: TRBV7-9
D gene: TRBD2
CDR3 DNA: TGTGCCAGCAGCGTTACTAGCGGGGCTGTCACAGATACGCAGTATTTT
CDR3 protein: CASSVTSGAVTDTQYF

J gene: TRBJ2-1
clone size: .
V gene: TRBV4-1
D gene: TRBD2
CDR3 DNA: TGCGCCAGCAGTCCGACTAGCGGGAGGGGCTACAATGAGCAGTTCTTC
CDR3 protein: CASSPTSGRGYNEQFF

J gene: TRBJ2-5
clone size: .
V gene: TRBV7-6
D gene: .
CDR3 DNA: TGTGCCAGCAGCTTTGATGCAGGACCCTTACTCGTTAAGACCCAGTACTTC
CDR3 protein: CASSFDAGPLLVKTQYF

J gene: TRBJ1-3
clone size: .
V gene: TRBV28
D gene: .
CDR3 DNA: TGTGCCAGCAGTCCCCTTGGATTCTCCTCTGGAAACACCATATATTTT
CDR3 protein: CASSPLGFSSGNTIYF

J gene: TRBJ2-1
clone size: .
V gene: TRBV5-6
D gene: TRBD2
CDR3 DNA: TGTGCCAGCAGCTTGGAGACTAGCGGGTGGTACAATGAGCAGTTCTTC
CDR3 protein: CASSLETSGWYNEQFF

J gene: TRBJ2-2
clone size: .
V gene: TRBV29-1
D gene: .
CDR3 DNA: TGCAGCGTTGTCGACGACGGTCATACGAACACCGGGGAGCTGTTTTTT
CDR3 protein: CSVVDDGHTNTGELFF

J gene: TRBJ1-5
clone size: .
V gene: TRBV25-1
D gene: .
CDR3 DNA: TGTGCCAGCAGGGGGCAGGGTAATCAGCCCCAGCATTTT
CDR3 protein: CASRGQGNQPQHF

J gene: TRBJ1-2
clone size: .
V gene: TRBV27
D gene: TRBD1
CDR3 DNA: TGTGCCAGCAGTCAGACAGGGGACTATGGCTACACCTTC
CDR3 protein: CASSQTGDYGYTF

J gene: TRBJ2-3
clone size: .
V gene: TRBV7-2
D gene: .
CDR3 DNA: TGTGCCAGCAGCTTAACAACCCCGGATACGCAGTATTTT
CDR3 protein: CASSLTTPDTQYF

J gene: TRBJ2-7
clone size: .
V gene: TRBV19
D gene: .
CDR3 DNA: TGTGCCAGTAGTATGGTCGGGAGCGGGTACGAGCAGTACTTC
CDR3 protein: CASSMVGSGYEQYF

J gene: TRBJ2-7
clone size: once
V gene: TRBV5-6
D gene: TRBD2
CDR3 DNA: TGTGCCAGCAGCCCACTGGGACTAGCGGGCGAACAATACGAGCAGTACTTC
CDR3 protein: CASSPLGLAGEQYEQYF

J gene: TRBJ2-1
clone size: .
V gene: TRBV5-5
D gene: .
CDR3 DNA: TGTGCCAGCACGGGATCCTCCTACAATGAGCAGTTCTTC
CDR3 protein: CASTGSSYNEQFF

J gene: TRBJ2-5
clone size: .
V gene: TRBV2
D gene: .
CDR3 DNA: TGTGCCAGCAGTGACGGTGGTCCCTGGTACTTC
CDR3 protein: CASSDGGPWYF

J gene: TRBJ2-5
clone size: .
V gene: TRBV13
D gene: .
CDR3 DNA: TGTGCCAGCAGCTTACAGGGGGGGGAGACCCAGTACTTC
CDR3 protein: CASSLQGGETQYF

J gene: TRBJ2-7
clone size: .
V gene: TRBV11-2
D gene: .
CDR3 DNA: TGTGCCAGCAGCTTAGCGGGAGCCTACGAGCAGTACTTC
CDR3 protein: CASSLAGAYEQYF

J gene: TRBJ2-1
clone size: .
V gene: TRBV6-1
D gene: TRBD1
CDR3 DNA: TGTGCCAGCAGTGCCAGGACAGGGGGCTATGAGAATGAGCAGTTCTTC
CDR3 protein: CASSARTGGYENEQFF

J gene: TRBJ2-7
clone size: .
V gene: TRBV28
D gene: .
CDR3 DNA: TGTGCCACCACCAGGGACACCTACGAGCAGTACTTC
CDR3 protein: CATTRDTYEQYF

J gene: TRBJ2-7
clone size: .
V gene: TRBV9
D gene: .
CDR3 DNA: TGTGCCAGCAGCGTAGACGGAACAGGGAGTGAGGAGCAGTACTTC
CDR3 protein: CASSVDGTGSEEQYF

J gene: TRBJ2-1
clone size: .
V gene: TRBV4-1
D gene: .
CDR3 DNA: TGCGCCAGCAGCCGAGGGGGAGGCCTCAATGAGCAGTTCTTC
CDR3 protein: CASSRGGGLNEQFF

J gene: TRBJ2-1
clone size: once
V gene: TRBV7-9
D gene: TRBD2
CDR3 DNA: TGTGCCAGCAGCCCCGGGACTAGCGGGAGGGCCCCGATGCAGTTCTTC
CDR3 protein: CASSPGTSGRAPMQFF

J gene: TRBJ2-7
clone size: .
V gene: TRBV6-6
D gene: TRBD2
CDR3 DNA: TGTGCCAGCAGCCAAGCTAGCGGAGGATACGAGCAGTACTTC
CDR3 protein: CASSQASGGYEQYF

J gene: TRBJ2-1
clone size: .
V gene: TRBV28
D gene: .
CDR3 DNA: TGTGCCAGCCGATTATCTGGGCGCTCCTACAATGAGCAGTTCTTC
CDR3 protein: CASRLSGRSYNEQFF

J gene: TRBJ2-2
clone size: .
V gene: TRBV14
D gene: .
CDR3 DNA: TGTGCCAGCAGCCAAGGGGCGCACTGGGACCCTTACACCGGGGAGCTGTTTTTT
CDR3 protein: CASSQGAHWDPYTGELFF

J gene: TRBJ2-5
clone size: .
V gene: TRBV2
D gene: .
CDR3 DNA: TGTGCCAGCAGTGAAGTTGTAGGGCTGGAGACCCAGTACTTC
CDR3 protein: CASSEVVGLETQYF